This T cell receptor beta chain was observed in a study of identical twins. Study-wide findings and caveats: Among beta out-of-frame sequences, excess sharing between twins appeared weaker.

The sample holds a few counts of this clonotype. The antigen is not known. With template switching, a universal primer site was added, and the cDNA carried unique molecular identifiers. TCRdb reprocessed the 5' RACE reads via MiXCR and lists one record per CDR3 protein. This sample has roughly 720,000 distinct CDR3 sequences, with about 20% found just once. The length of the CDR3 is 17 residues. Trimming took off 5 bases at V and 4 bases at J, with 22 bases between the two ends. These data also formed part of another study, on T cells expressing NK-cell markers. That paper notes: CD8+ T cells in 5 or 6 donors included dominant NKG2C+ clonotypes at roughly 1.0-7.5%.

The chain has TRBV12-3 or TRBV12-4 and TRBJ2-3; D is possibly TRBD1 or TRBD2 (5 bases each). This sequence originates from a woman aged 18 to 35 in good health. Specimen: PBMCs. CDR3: CASSPKARASIADTQYF. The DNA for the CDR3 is TGTGCCAGCAGTCCAAAGGCCAGGGCTAGCATCGCAGATACGCAGTATTTT.